This TCR beta chain was recovered during a study of technical replicates of blood from several donors. Sequenced by immunoSEQ multiplex PCR; TCRdb stores in-frame clones only, minus some. The sample has 44,000 or so clones, roughly 92% seen once. This clone was observed a handful of times. In germline, CDR1 is MNHNS, CDR2 SASEGT. The CDR3 is made up of 15 amino acids. The trim removed 1 base at V and 5 bases at J, leaving 4 bases unmatched. The receptor was isolated from a human donor in good health. Some clones in this sample may be carry-over from other donors' samples. The rearrangement links TRBV6-1 to TRBJ2-2; TRBD2 matches at 7 bases. The sample consisted of PBMCs. CDR3 coding DNA: TGTGCCAGCAGTGAAGGGGGGGGAGAAACCGGGGAGCTGTTTTTT. This codes for CASSEGGGETGELFF.